The 10 T cell receptor beta chains below were found in one sample sequenced in a study of spatial heterogeneity in lung cancer. TCRdb called the 5' RACE reads again in MiXCR, with one record for every CDR3 protein. Of over 15,000 distinct CDR3 sequences listed, under 7% are singletons. No antigen is known for these receptors. Findings and caveats of the study: Counts that tracked tumor mutation counts were those of expanded intratumoral alpha and beta TCRs.

Time point denoted: sample taken at primary tumor resection. The source was lung tumor tissue, collected at surgery. These receptors were obtained from a female donor with early-stage non-small cell lung cancer.

This clonotype has at least ten counts. This chain joins TRBV27 and TRBJ1-4; a weak D match, TRBD1 (5 bases). Germline V gives CDR1 MNHEY, CDR2 SMNVEV (reference sequence). The CDR3 covers 15 residues. V was pared by 4 bases and J by 0 bases, with 9 bases between. The CDR3 spells CASSWDGATNEKLFF. The CDR3 nucleotides read TGTGCCAGCAGTTGGGACGGTGCAACTAATGAAAAACTGTTTTTT.

This clonotype is deemed large. The chain joins TRBV10-3 to TRBJ2-7, with D perhaps matching TRBD1 (7 bases). Trimming pared 0 bases from V and 9 bases from J, leaving 15 bases between. CDR3 length equals 14 residues. Germline assignment: CDR1 ENHRY and CDR2 SYGVKD. CDR3 bases: TGTGCCATCAGTGAGTCGCGGGGACAGCAGGGGCAGTACTTC. Translating it yields CAISESRGQQGQYF.

This clonotype was counted many times. The J gene is TRBJ1-1, the V gene TRBV5-1; D gene ambiguous. Germline V gene sequence: CDR1 SGHRS, CDR2 YFSETQ. CDR3 length equals 13 residues. Trimming shortened V by 0 bases and J by 5 bases, and 8 bases separated the two germline ends. CDR3 residues: CASSLESKTEAFF. The CDR3 DNA sequence: TGCGCCAGCAGCTTGGAGAGTAAGACTGAAGCTTTCTTT.

The chain is built from TRBV30 and TRBJ2-2, with no clear D. Germline V CDR1 and CDR2: GTSNPN, SVGIG (reference sequence). This CDR3 has 16 amino acids. V was shortened by 0 bases and J by 0 bases, with 11 bases between the two germline ends. CDR3 sequence reads: CAWSVGRLANTGELFF. The CDR3 bases are TGTGCCTGGAGTGTAGGACGGCTCGCGAACACCGGGGAGCTGTTTTTT. Filled out from reference TRBV30 and TRBJ2-2, the complete variable domain reads SQTIHQWPATLVQPVGSPLSLECTVEGTSNPNLYWYRQAAGRGLQLLFYSVGIGQISSEVPQNLSASRPQDRQFILSSKKLLLSDSGFYLCAWSVGRLANTGELFFGEGSRLTVL.

The V call is TRBV5-1, the J call TRBJ1-1; D is unresolved. Germline values: CDR1 SGHRS, CDR2 YFSETQ. With 0 bases removed from V and 4 bases from J, the gap between germline ends came to 13 bases. The CDR3 contains 15 residues. The DNA for the CDR3 is TGCGCCAGCAGCTTGGATTTTTTGGAGGGCACTGAAGCTTTCTTT. Its protein product is CASSLDFLEGTEAFF.

This clonotype was recorded at least ten times. This sequence joins TRBV5-1 and TRBJ2-2; 7 nucleotides align to TRBD2. J was trimmed by 6 bases and V by 0 bases; bases with no gene match: 5. Per germline, CDR1 SGHRS and CDR2 YFSETQ. This CDR3 region has 15 residues. This CDR3 is CASSLVAGAPGELFF. For the CDR3, the DNA is TGCGCCAGCAGCTTGGTCGCGGGAGCACCCGGGGAGCTGTTTTTT.

In its sample, this clonotype was seen many times. This chain joins TRBV20-1 and TRBJ2-1; D unresolved. V lost 5 bases and J 4 bases, leaving 21 bases between the germline ends. CDR3 length: 16 residues. The germline CDR1 and CDR2 sequences are DFQATT and SNEGSKA (reference sequence). CDR3: CSASTGPLIGYNEQFF. DNA for the CDR3: TGCAGTGCTTCGACTGGCCCCCTGATTGGGTACAATGAGCAGTTCTTC.

This clonotype is medium-sized (0.01 to 0.1%). The rearrangement uses TRBV5-1 and TRBJ1-1, with a weak D call TRBD1 (5 bases). V lost 3 bases, J lost 2 bases, and 11 bases lay in between. CDR1 SGHRS and CDR2 YFSETQ come from the germline V gene. The CDR3 loop spans 14 amino acids. CDR3 DNA sequence: TGCGCCAGCAGCTGGTCGGACATTAACACTGAAGCTTTCTTT. Translating it yields CASSWSDINTEAFF.

This rearrangement joins TRBV20-1 to TRBJ2-3, with D unresolved. The germline V gene encodes CDR1 DFQATT and CDR2 SNEGSKA (reference sequence). The CDR3 covers 13 residues. CDR3 DNA: TGCAGCGCCCCTTTGCCGGGCACAGATACGCAGTATTTT. Residues: CSAPLPGTDTQYF.

This clonotype was detected many times. The chain carries TRBV30 and TRBJ1-6; D gene unclear. The CDR3 is 17 amino acids. V lost 4 bases and J 1 base, leaving 17 bases between the germline ends. Germline V gene lookup returns CDR1 GTSNPN and CDR2 SVGIG (reference sequence). DNA for the CDR3: TGTGCCTGGATGGGAGGGCGAGGAGGATCCTATAATTCACCCCTCCACTTT. This encodes CAWMGGRGGSYNSPLHF.